A single sample gave rise to the 32 T cell receptor beta chains below, sequenced in a study of OX40 agonist ivuxolimab in advanced cancers. The repertoire was sequenced with immunoSEQ multiplex PCR; TCRdb's copy has only in-frame clones and lacks some. The sample consists of around 57,000 clones, around 83% of them appearing once. Sequenced here: CD4+ or CD8+ T cells sorted from blood, sampled in a trial of the OX40 agonist ivuxolimab. These receptors were collected from an adult with an advanced solid tumor such as melanoma, head and neck, liver or kidney cancer.

The chain is built from TRBV5-1 and TRBJ1-2; no clear D gene. In germline, CDR1 is SGHRS, CDR2 YFSETQ. The V and J ends lost 0 bases and 2 bases respectively, with 11 bases between them. The CDR3 totals 15 residues. The CDR3 here is CASSLDGSGNYGYTF. Written as DNA, the CDR3 is TGCGCCAGCAGCTTGGATGGTAGTGGAAACTATGGCTACACCTTC.

The CDR3 spells CASSALAGGQTSTDTQYF. For the CDR3, the DNA is TGTGCCAGCAGCGCCTTAGCGGGGGGACAAACTAGCACAGATACGCAGTATTTT. This sequence joins TRBV9 and TRBJ2-3; the match to TRBD2 covers 10 bases. The CDR3 extends over 18 amino acids. V lost 3 bases, J lost 0 bases, and 10 bases stayed unmatched. Per the germline V gene, CDR1 is SGDLS and CDR2 is YYNGEE.

This chain joins TRBV18 and TRBJ1-2, with 12 bases lining up with TRBD1. The ends lost 6 bases at V and 8 bases at J; junction bases unmatched: 13. Germline assignment: CDR1 KGHSH and CDR2 LQKENI. CDR3 size: 16 residues. The CDR3 loop is CASSPGTGGVSGGYTF. The CDR3 DNA reads as TGTGCCAGCTCGCCCGGGACAGGGGGCGTCTCCGGAGGCTACACCTTC.

This clone was found once. J is TRBJ2-3 and V is TRBV6-6; unclear D gene. Between the trimmed V and J ends, which lost 6 bases and 4 bases, there was a span of 5 bases. Germline CDR1 and CDR2: MNHNY and SVGAGI (reference sequence). The CDR3 is 11 residues long. The CDR3 protein is CASSHADTQYF. The CDR3 coding sequence is TGTGCCAGCAGCCATGCAGATACGCAGTATTTT.

The V and J genes are TRBV29-1 and TRBJ1-2; D gene uncertain. The CDR3 extends over 13 amino acids. Looked up from germline, CDR1 is SQVTM and CDR2 is ANQGSEA. The V and J ends lost 3 bases and 3 bases respectively, with 11 bases between them. The CDR3 loop is CSVDSPWDYGYTF. CDR3 nucleotide sequence: TGCAGCGTTGACTCGCCTTGGGACTATGGCTACACCTTC. Complete variable domain (other parts from reference TRBV29-1 and TRBJ1-2): SAVISQKPSRDICQRGTSLTIQCQVDSQVTMMFWYRQQPGQSLTLIATANQGSEATYESGFVIDKFPISRPNLTFSTLTVSNMSPEDSSIYLCSVDSPWDYGYTFGSGTRLTVV.

The J gene is TRBJ2-5, the V gene TRBV9; D is perhaps TRBD2 (7 bases). This CDR3 region has 17 residues. Germline V gives CDR1 SGDLS, CDR2 YYNGEE. The V end was cut by 0 bases, the J end by 2 bases, with 17 bases between. CDR3 loop: CASSVGLGGGNQETQYF. The CDR3, as DNA: TGTGCCAGCAGCGTAGGGTTAGGGGGAGGGAATCAAGAGACCCAGTACTTC.

The gene calls are TRBV4-3 and TRBJ2-7; the D is unclear. In germline, CDR1 is LGHNA, CDR2 YSLEER. V lost 0 bases, J lost 2 bases, and 5 bases lay in between. This CDR3 spans 13 amino acids. The CDR3, as DNA: TGCGCCAGCAGCCAAGATGGACCCTACGAGCAGTACTTC. It translates to CASSQDGPYEQYF.

V is TRBV5-4 and J is TRBJ2-3; no clear D. The germline V and J ends were trimmed by 2 bases and 2 bases, with 6 bases remaining between them. CDR3 length equals 13 residues. Germline values: CDR1 SGHNT, CDR2 YYREEE (reference sequence). The DNA for the CDR3 is TGTGCCAGCAGCTTCATCGACACAGATACGCAGTATTTT. As protein: CASSFIDTDTQYF.

This clone showed up just once. The genes are TRBV19 and TRBJ1-5; the match to TRBD1 covers 7 bases. The junction had 8 bases not matched to a gene; V was cut back by 5 bases and J by 7 bases. Per the germline V gene, CDR1 is LNHDA and CDR2 is SQIVND (reference sequence). The CDR3 contains 14 residues. The CDR3 sequence is CASSVRQGGQPQHF. The CDR3 region has the DNA TGTGCCAGTAGTGTCCGACAGGGTGGGCAGCCCCAGCATTTT.

The rearrangement joins TRBV19 to TRBJ2-5; 9 bases line up with TRBD2. Germline V gene data show CDR1 as LNHDA and CDR2 as SQIVND (reference sequence). V shed 4 bases and J 6 bases; nucleotides not matched to a gene: 12. The CDR3 is 16 amino acids. The CDR3 bases are TGTGCCAGTAGTAGACAGCGGGGGGACCTTATGAAGACCCAGTACTTC. This gives the protein CASSRQRGDLMKTQYF.

The rearrangement uses TRBV2 and TRBJ2-7; D gene ambiguous. V was cut by 6 bases and J by 5 bases, with 23 bases left in between. CDR3 length: 16 amino acids. CDR1 and CDR2 from the germline V gene are SNHLY and FYNNEI. For the CDR3, the DNA is TGTGCCAGCAGCGAAACCCGCGACTCCTTTGTCAACGAGCAGTACTTC. Its protein is CASSETRDSFVNEQYF.

This clone was recorded only once. The gene calls are TRBV4-2 and TRBJ2-1; 12 positions agree with TRBD2. This CDR3 comprises 16 residues. Unmatched junction bases numbered 9, after V lost 2 bases and J lost 10 bases. Germline V lookup: CDR1 LGHNA, CDR2 YNFKEQ. Here the CDR3 reads CASSQTLAGGPQEQFF. Here the CDR3 DNA reads TGTGCCAGCAGCCAAACCCTAGCGGGGGGGCCACAGGAGCAGTTCTTC.

V usage is TRBV6-5 and J usage is TRBJ1-6, with no clear D. Trimming took off 7 bases at V and 9 bases at J, with 7 bases between the two ends. Looked up from germline, CDR1 is MNHEY and CDR2 is SVGAGI. The CDR3 extends over 11 amino acids. The CDR3 loop reads CASKGGSPLHF. The CDR3 region has the DNA TGTGCCAGCAAGGGCGGTTCACCCCTCCACTTT.

CDR3 in DNA: TGTGCCAGCAGTTTATCTATCTCGACAGGGAGGGGAGATACGCAGTATTTT. Its translation: CASSLSISTGRGDTQYF. The chain carries TRBV27 and TRBJ2-3; the D gene could be TRBD1 or TRBD2 (7 bases each). The V gene lost 0 bases and the J gene lost 5 bases, with 18 bases spanning the gap. CDR1 and CDR2 from the germline V gene are MNHEY and SMNVEV (reference sequence). There are 17 residues in the CDR3.

This chain connects TRBV5-4 to TRBJ2-5, with 8 bases lining up with TRBD1. With 0 bases clipped from V and 5 bases from J, the junction kept 6 bases outside the gene matches. This CDR3 is built from 15 residues. Germline loops: CDR1 SGHNT, CDR2 YYREEE (reference sequence). The CDR3 region is CASSLAGQGFETQYF. For the CDR3, the DNA is TGTGCCAGCAGCTTGGCTGGACAGGGATTCGAGACCCAGTACTTC.

The chain recombines TRBV28 with TRBJ1-1; no clear D gene. There are 15 residues in the CDR3. The V end lost 3 bases, the J end lost 1 base, and 12 bases lay between the germline ends. Germline V gene lookup returns CDR1 MDHEN and CDR2 SYDVKM. CDR3 region: CASSLHMTGNTEAFF. The CDR3 nucleotides are TGTGCCAGCAGTTTGCATATGACGGGGAACACTGAAGCTTTCTTT.

This clone was seen a handful of times. The chain has TRBV5-6 and TRBJ2-3; D not resolved. The V end was cut by 1 base, the J end by 4 bases, with 7 bases between. The germline V gene has CDR1 SGHDT and CDR2 YYEEEE. The length of the CDR3 is 13 residues. The CDR3 nucleotides are TGTGCCAGCAGCTTGACCGGGTCAGATACGCAGTATTTT. It yields the protein CASSLTGSDTQYF.

The chain is built from TRBV7-9 and TRBJ2-1; 7 positions agree with TRBD1. The germline V gene has CDR1 SEHNR and CDR2 FQNEAQ (reference sequence). V trimming: 3 bases; J trimming: 7 bases; junction bases outside the gene matches: 15. This CDR3 is built from 17 residues. The DNA of the CDR3 is TGTGCCAGCAGCTTGCTGAAAGGGCGACAGGGATCAAATGAGCAGTTCTTC. Translation gives CASSLLKGRQGSNEQFF.

The genes are TRBV11-2 and TRBJ2-3, with D perhaps TRBD1 (6 bases). The V end lost 5 bases, the J end lost 4 bases, and 16 bases lay between the germline ends. The CDR3 length is 15 residues. Germline-derived CDR1 and CDR2 are SGHAT and FQNNGV. CDR3 region: CASSTVPTGPDTQYF. The CDR3 DNA reads as TGTGCCAGCAGCACCGTCCCGACAGGTCCAGATACGCAGTATTTT.

The rearrangement uses TRBV2 and TRBJ1-2, with 9 bases aligning to TRBD1. CDR1 is SNHLY and CDR2 is FYNNEI in the germline V gene. This CDR3 spans 15 amino acids. J gave up 6 bases and V 5 bases, and 10 bases lay outside the gene matches. In DNA, the CDR3 is TGTGCCAGCAGTCGACAGGGACAGGGCGTAGATGGCTACACCTTC. Translation: CASSRQGQGVDGYTF.

This clone was observed a single time. The V call is TRBV15, the J call TRBJ2-5; no definite D call. The last part of the DNA fits TRBJ2-7 better; the J call may be wrong. The CDR3 length is 14 residues. CDR1 LNHNV and CDR2 YYDKDF come from the germline V gene (reference sequence). The chain's CDR3 is CATSRDPSSYEQYF. The CDR3 nucleotides read TGTGCCACCAGCAGAGACCCGAGCTCCTACGAGCAGTACTTC.

This chain links TRBV28 with TRBJ2-5; D is perhaps TRBD2 (6 bases). The germline V gene encodes CDR1 MDHEN and CDR2 SYDVKM. The CDR3 runs to 16 residues. V was clipped by 3 bases and J by 4 bases, with 18 bases between them. The CDR3 sequence is CASSLEAGRRRETQYF. CDR3 nucleotides: TGTGCCAGCAGTTTGGAAGCGGGCAGGAGGAGAGAGACCCAGTACTTC.

This rearrangement joins TRBV4-3 to TRBJ1-4; D unclear. Germline V gene sequence: CDR1 LGHNA, CDR2 YSLEER. The CDR3 spans 17 residues. Trimming pared 4 bases from V and 2 bases from J, leaving 17 bases between. CDR3 nucleotide sequence: TGCGCCAGCAGCCCCGGAGACGGGCATGGGACTAATGAAAAACTGTTTTTT. It is translated as CASSPGDGHGTNEKLFF.

The rearrangement links TRBV5-8 to TRBJ1-2; D uncertain. This CDR3 comprises 13 residues. Trimming pared 3 bases from V and 4 bases from J, leaving 10 bases between. CDR1 is SGHTS and CDR2 is YDEGEE in the germline V gene. The chain's CDR3 is CASSSQNTYGYTF. In DNA form, the CDR3 reads TGTGCCAGCAGCTCTCAAAACACCTATGGCTACACCTTC. Complete variable domain (other parts from reference TRBV5-8 and TRBJ1-2): EAGVTQSPTHLIKTRGQQATLRCSPISGHTSVYWYQQALGLGLQFLLWYDEGEERNRGNFPPRFSGRQFPNYSSELNVNALELEDSALYLCASSSQNTYGYTFGSGTRLTVV.

The V call is TRBV4-2, the J call TRBJ2-3, with a tentative D call TRBD1 (5 bases). CDR3 size: 15 residues. The germline CDR1 and CDR2 sequences are LGHNA and YNFKEQ. Deletions cut 4 bases from V and 4 bases from J, with 15 bases between. CDR3 residues: CASSLGVAGPDTQYF. The CDR3 DNA reads TGTGCCAGCAGCCTGGGCGTGGCAGGGCCAGATACGCAGTATTTT.

The V and J genes are TRBV19 and TRBJ1-2, with D possibly being TRBD1 (5 bases). V lost 3 bases and J lost 0, with 17 bases in between. The CDR3 spans 17 residues. Germline-derived CDR1 and CDR2 are LNHDA and SQIVND (reference sequence). CDR3 sequence (DNA): TGTGCCAGTAGTATTTACACAGGAACTCCTTCTAACTATGGCTACACCTTC. This translates into CASSIYTGTPSNYGYTF.

The V and J genes are TRBV5-6 and TRBJ1-2; the D gene is possibly TRBD1 (5 bases). Germline CDR1 SGHDT, CDR2 YYEEEE. CDR3 length: 12 amino acids. Trimming left V 1 base short and J 7 bases short, with 8 bases between. The CDR3 region has the DNA TGTGCCAGCAGCTTGACAGGTACTGGCTACACCTTC. This codes for CASSLTGTGYTF.

V is TRBV7-2 and J is TRBJ2-5; D gene unclear. Germline loops: CDR1 SGHTA, CDR2 FQGNSA. V dropped 1 base and J dropped 1 base, with 7 bases sitting between them. The CDR3 length is 14 residues. For the CDR3, the DNA is TGTGCCAGCAGCTTAGAGTACAGCCAAGAGACCCAGTACTTC. Its translation: CASSLEYSQETQYF.

The chain recombines TRBV5-1 with TRBJ2-5; weak D call: TRBD1 (6 bases). The J call is uncertain, as TRBJ2-7 better fits the DNA end. CDR3 length: 16 residues. Per the germline V gene, CDR1 is SGHRS and CDR2 is YFSETQ. The CDR3 DNA reads TGCGCCAGCAGCTTGGTGGGGGCCGGGAACGTATACGAGCAGTACTTC. Its translation: CASSLVGAGNVYEQYF.

The V call is TRBV5-1, the J call TRBJ2-7; a weak D match, TRBD1 (6 bases). The CDR3 contains 14 residues. With 3 bases removed from V and 5 bases from J, the gap between germline ends came to 15 bases. Per the germline V gene, CDR1 is SGHRS and CDR2 is YFSETQ. The CDR3 spells CASSYGGRGDEQYF. CDR3 DNA sequence: TGCGCCAGCAGCTATGGAGGCAGGGGTGACGAGCAGTACTTC.

This chain connects TRBV7-8 to TRBJ1-1; 7 bases fit TRBD1. The CDR3 extends over 13 amino acids. Germline V gives CDR1 SGHVS, CDR2 FQNEAQ. The V gene end was trimmed by 5 bases and the J gene end by 3 bases; junction bases not matched to a gene: 3. The CDR3 spells CASSPDRDTEAFF. CDR3 nucleotide sequence: TGTGCCAGCAGCCCTGACAGGGACACTGAAGCTTTCTTT.

V gene TRBV6-1 combines with J gene TRBJ1-6, with 8 bases fitting TRBD1. V dropped 2 bases and J dropped 8; count of bases not matched to a gene: 8. Germline V gives CDR1 MNHNS, CDR2 SASEGT. The CDR3 consists of 16 residues. The CDR3 loop is CASSESQGGFYSPLHF. The CDR3 DNA is TGTGCCAGCAGTGAATCACAGGGGGGGTTTTATTCACCCCTCCACTTT.